The present T cell receptor beta chain was sequenced within a study of T-cell memory formation after mild COVID-19. TCRdb itself ran the 5' RACE reads through MiXCR, one entry per CDR3 protein. The data show about 340,000 distinct CDR3 sequences, 10% to 15% seen once. Many counts were recorded for this clonotype. This receptor was taken from a man aged 18 to 30 who had mild COVID-19 (a few samples of this study predate the infection). Cell type and time point are not known. The sample taken for sequencing was PBMCs or a T cell subset sorted from them (not recorded which).

The CDR3 DNA reads as TGTGCCAGCAGTCCACTAGCGAGCACAGATACGCAGTATTTT. Amino acids: CASSPLASTDTQYF. This sequence joins TRBV6-5 and TRBJ2-3; TRBD2 agrees at 7 bases. CDR3 length: 14 residues. The ends lost 5 bases at V and 0 bases at J; junction bases unmatched: 2. Germline V lookup: CDR1 MNHEY, CDR2 SVGAGI.